The clone carrying this TCR beta chain appeared a single time. The data are from a study of cytomegalovirus exposure and HLA in healthy donors. The CDR3 is 16 amino acids. CDR1 SGHDT and CDR2 YYEEEE come from the germline V gene. V dropped 3 bases and J dropped 4; count of bases not matched to a gene: 11. Both 60 Vbeta primers and 13 Jbeta primers went into the PCR. TCRdb's table, derived via immunoSEQ multiplex PCR, lists solely in-frame clones and lacks some. The repertoire holds approximately 90,000 clones, with approximately 76% as singletons. Sequenced input: PBMCs. This chain joins TRBV5-6 and TRBJ2-3; 7 bases fit TRBD1. The TCR comes from a male donor in good health and CMV-seronegative. CDR3 nucleotides: TGTGCCAGCAGCTCTACATATAAGGGGGCTTCAGATACGCAGTATTTT. This gives the protein CASSSTYKGASDTQYF.